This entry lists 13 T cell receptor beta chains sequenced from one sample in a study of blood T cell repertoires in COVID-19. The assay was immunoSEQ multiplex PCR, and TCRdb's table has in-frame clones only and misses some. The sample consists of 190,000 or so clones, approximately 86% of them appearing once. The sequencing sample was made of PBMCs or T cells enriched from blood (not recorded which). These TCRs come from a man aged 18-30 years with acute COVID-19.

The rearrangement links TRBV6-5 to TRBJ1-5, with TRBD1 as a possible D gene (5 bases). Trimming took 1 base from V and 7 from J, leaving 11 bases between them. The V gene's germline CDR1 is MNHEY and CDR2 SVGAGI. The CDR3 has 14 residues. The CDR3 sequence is CASSYCMAGQPQHF. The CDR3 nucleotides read TGTGCCAGCAGTTACTGCATGGCAGGGCAGCCCCAGCATTTT.

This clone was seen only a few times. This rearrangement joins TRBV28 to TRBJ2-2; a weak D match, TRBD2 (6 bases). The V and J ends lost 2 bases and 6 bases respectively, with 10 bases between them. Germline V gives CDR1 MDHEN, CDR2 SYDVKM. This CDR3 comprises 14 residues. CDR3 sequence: CASSLGGFAGELFF. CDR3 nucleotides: TGTGCCAGCAGTTTAGGAGGGTTTGCCGGGGAGCTGTTTTTT.

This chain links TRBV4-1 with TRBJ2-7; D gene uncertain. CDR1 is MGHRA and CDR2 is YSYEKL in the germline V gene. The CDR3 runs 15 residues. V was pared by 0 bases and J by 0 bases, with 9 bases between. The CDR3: CASSQDPLISYEQYF. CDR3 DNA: TGCGCCAGCAGCCAAGATCCACTAATCTCCTACGAGCAGTACTTC.

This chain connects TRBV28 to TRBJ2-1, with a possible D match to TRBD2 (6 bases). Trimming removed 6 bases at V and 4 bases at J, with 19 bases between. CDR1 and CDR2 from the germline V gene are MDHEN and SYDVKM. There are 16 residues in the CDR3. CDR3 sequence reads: CASRTGRGAGYNEQFF. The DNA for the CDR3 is TGTGCCAGCAGGACGGGACGCGGGGCGGGTTACAATGAGCAGTTCTTC.

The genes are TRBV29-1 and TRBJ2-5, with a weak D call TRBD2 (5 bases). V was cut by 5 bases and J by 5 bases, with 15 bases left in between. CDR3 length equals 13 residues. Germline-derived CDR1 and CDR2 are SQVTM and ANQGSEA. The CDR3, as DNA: TGCAGCGTTTCGGCTCCTTCGGGGGAGACCCAGTACTTC. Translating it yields CSVSAPSGETQYF.

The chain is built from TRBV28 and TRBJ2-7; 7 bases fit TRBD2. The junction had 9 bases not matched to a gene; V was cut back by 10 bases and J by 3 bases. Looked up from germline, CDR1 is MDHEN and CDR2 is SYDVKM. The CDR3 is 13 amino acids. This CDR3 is CATGGRFGYEQYF. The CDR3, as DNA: TGTGCCACCGGCGGGAGATTTGGCTACGAGCAGTACTTC.

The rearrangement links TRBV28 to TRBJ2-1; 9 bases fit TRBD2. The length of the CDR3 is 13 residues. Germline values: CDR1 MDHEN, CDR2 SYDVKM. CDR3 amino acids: CGIAGDLYNEQFF. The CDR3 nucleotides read TGTGGAATAGCGGGAGACCTCTACAATGAGCAGTTCTTC.

The CDR3 nucleotides read TGCGCCAGCAGCCAAGATATTAGGTCAGGGATGAGCTATGGCTACACCTTC. Amino acid sequence: CASSQDIRSGMSYGYTF. The rearrangement links TRBV4-1 to TRBJ1-2, with D possibly matching TRBD1 (5 bases). The CDR3 sequence is 17 residues long. Trimming stripped 0 bases from V and 4 bases from J, with 18 bases between. Germline V lookup: CDR1 MGHRA, CDR2 YSYEKL.

CDR3 protein: CASSTGAGSYEQYF. The CDR3 DNA reads TGCGCCAGCAGCACTGGTGCGGGCTCCTACGAGCAGTACTTC. This rearrangement joins TRBV5-1 to TRBJ2-7; a possible D gene is TRBD2 (5 bases). The CDR3 length is 14 residues. Trimming took 4 bases from V and 0 from J, leaving 11 bases between them. The germline gives CDR1 SGHRS, CDR2 YFSETQ.

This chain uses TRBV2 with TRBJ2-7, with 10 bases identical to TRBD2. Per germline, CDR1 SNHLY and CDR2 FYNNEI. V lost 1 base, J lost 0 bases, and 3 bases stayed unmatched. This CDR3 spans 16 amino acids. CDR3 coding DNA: TGTGCCAGCAGTGAAGGACTAGCGGGCCCCTCCTACGAGCAGTACTTC. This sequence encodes CASSEGLAGPSYEQYF.

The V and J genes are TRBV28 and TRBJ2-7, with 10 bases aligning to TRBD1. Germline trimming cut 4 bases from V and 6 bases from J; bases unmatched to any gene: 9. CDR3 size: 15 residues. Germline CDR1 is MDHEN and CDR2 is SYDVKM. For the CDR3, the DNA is TGTGCCAGCAGTTACTTGGAGACAGGGGGCCGCGAGCAGTACTTC. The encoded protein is CASSYLETGGREQYF.

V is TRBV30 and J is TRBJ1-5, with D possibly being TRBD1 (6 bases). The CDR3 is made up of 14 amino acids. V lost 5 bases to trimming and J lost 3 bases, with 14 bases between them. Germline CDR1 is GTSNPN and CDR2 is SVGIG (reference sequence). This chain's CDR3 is CAWQGTGNNQPQHF. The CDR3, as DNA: TGTGCCTGGCAAGGCACAGGGAACAATCAGCCCCAGCATTTT.

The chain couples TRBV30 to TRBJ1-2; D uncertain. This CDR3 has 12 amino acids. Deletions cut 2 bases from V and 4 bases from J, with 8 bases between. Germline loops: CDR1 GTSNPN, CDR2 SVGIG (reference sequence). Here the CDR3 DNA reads TGTGCCTGGAGTTTGACTTCCTATGGCTACACCTTC. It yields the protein CAWSLTSYGYTF.